The rows below give T cell receptor beta chains drawn from one sample of a study of graft-versus-host responses after intestinal transplantation. Libraries were prepared by immunoSEQ multiplex PCR; TCRdb keeps only in-frame clonotypes and omits some of them. The sample shows some 40,000 clones, about 90% of them seen only once. This specimen consisted of PBMCs, obtained around 43 weeks after intestinal transplant. The receptors were sampled from a human patient who received an intestinal transplant, so some T cells may come from the graft donor. Each CDR3 is given with its conserved first and last residue. The D gene is left open where the match is weak. The listing skips clone size in some rows; elsewhere it reads once, few, many or a size class.

D gene	V gene	J gene	clone size	CDR3 protein	CDR3 DNA
-	TRBV18	TRBJ1-5	-	CASSPGAVGNQPQHF	TGTGCCAGCTCACCAGGGGCAGTGGGCAATCAGCCCCAGCATTTT
TRBD2	TRBV9	TRBJ2-1	-	CASSYGLADYNEQFF	TGTGCCAGCAGCTATGGACTAGCGGATTACAATGAGCAGTTCTTC
-	TRBV7-3	TRBJ2-1	-	CASSYNEQFF	TGTGCCAGCAGCTACAATGAGCAGTTCTTC
-	TRBV15	TRBJ2-1	-	CATSRDEGRNEQFF	TGTGCCACCAGCAGAGATGAGGGCCGCAATGAGCAGTTCTTC
-	TRBV6-6	TRBJ2-7	-	CASSYSGHSYEQYF	TGTGCCAGCAGTTACTCGGGACACTCCTACGAGCAGTACTTC
TRBD1	TRBV6-5	TRBJ2-7	-	CASGDRVIREQYF	TGTGCCAGCGGTGACAGGGTAATACGCGAGCAGTACTTC
-	TRBV28	TRBJ1-5	once	CASSLDESSNQPQHF	TGTGCCAGCAGTTTAGACGAAAGTAGCAATCAGCCCCAGCATTTT
-	TRBV13	TRBJ2-7	-	CASSLGLATYEQYF	TGTGCCAGCAGCTTAGGCTTAGCGACCTACGAGCAGTACTTC
TRBD2	TRBV9	TRBJ2-3	-	CASSGLAGGTDTQYF	TGTGCCAGCAGCGGCCTAGCGGGTGGCACAGATACGCAGTATTTT
-	TRBV12-2	TRBJ1-2	-	CASCRQGHIYYGYTF	TGTGCAAGTTGCCGACAGGGGCACATCTACTATGGCTACACCTTC
TRBD2	TRBV6-1	TRBJ2-5	-	CASSELAGGHQETQYF	TGTGCCAGCAGTGAACTAGCGGGAGGGCACCAAGAGACCCAGTACTTC
-	TRBV29-1	TRBJ2-2	-	CSVVGARGTGELFF	TGCAGCGTTGTAGGGGCGCGGGGCACCGGGGAGCTGTTTTTT
TRBD1	TRBV9	TRBJ1-2	-	CASSVGDRGRDGYTF	TGTGCCAGCAGCGTAGGGGACAGGGGGAGGGATGGCTACACCTTC
TRBD1	TRBV5-1	TRBJ1-1	-	CASSLEPTGETEAFF	TGCGCCAGCAGCTTGGAACCGACAGGGGAAACTGAAGCTTTCTTT
TRBD1	TRBV2	TRBJ1-2	-	CASRDRAGHYGYTF	TGTGCCAGCAGAGACAGGGCTGGACACTATGGCTACACCTTC
-	TRBV28	TRBJ1-5	-	CASSPQWNQPQHF	TGTGCCAGCAGTCCTCAGTGGAATCAGCCCCAGCATTTT
TRBD2	TRBV6-1	TRBJ2-1	-	CASKAPAGGGEQFF	TGTGCCAGCAAAGCCCCAGCGGGCGGGGGGGAGCAGTTCTTC
-	TRBV28	TRBJ1-1	-	CASSLTGNSPEAFF	TGTGCCAGCAGCCTTACCGGGAACTCTCCTGAAGCTTTCTTT
TRBD2	TRBV12-5	TRBJ2-1	-	CASGKSGGLYNEQFF	TGTGCTAGTGGTAAGAGCGGGGGACTATACAATGAGCAGTTCTTC
TRBD1	TRBV28	TRBJ2-5	-	CASSHRDRGRRETQYF	TGTGCCAGCAGCCACCGGGACAGGGGGCGTCGGGAGACCCAGTACTTC
TRBD1	TRBV6-1	TRBJ1-1	few	CASRDRGGATEAFF	TGTGCCAGCCGGGACAGGGGGGGAGCGACTGAAGCTTTCTTT
-	TRBV6-5	TRBJ2-1	-	CASSPDGNNEQFF	TGTGCCAGCAGCCCGGACGGAAACAATGAGCAGTTCTTC
-	TRBV15	TRBJ1-2	-	CATSRDYDGNYGYTF	TGTGCCACCAGCAGAGATTACGACGGAAACTATGGCTACACCTTC
-	TRBV29-1	TRBJ2-7	-	CSVEGVGLSTYEQYF	TGCAGCGTTGAAGGGGTGGGATTAAGCACCTACGAGCAGTACTTC
TRBD1	TRBV6-6	TRBJ1-3	-	CASRVGQERNTIYF	TGTGCCAGCAGGGTGGGACAGGAGCGAAACACCATATATTTT
-	TRBV9	TRBJ1-1	-	CASSVAVNTEAFF	TGTGCCAGCAGCGTAGCCGTGAACACTGAAGCTTTCTTT
-	TRBV9	TRBJ1-1	-	CASSVVAPTGSTEAFF	TGTGCCAGCAGCGTAGTAGCCCCTACAGGGAGCACTGAAGCTTTCTTT
-	TRBV15	TRBJ2-3	-	CATSSGAGGLPGDTQYF	TGTGCCACCAGCAGCGGTGCCGGGGGACTTCCGGGAGATACGCAGTATTTT
TRBD2	TRBV7-2	TRBJ2-3	-	CASSSLAGFSTDTQYF	TGTGCCAGCAGTTCCCTAGCGGGATTTAGCACAGATACGCAGTATTTT
TRBD1	TRBV5-1	TRBJ1-3	-	CASSLGTGGFGNTIYF	TGCGCCAGCAGCTTGGGGACAGGGGGCTTTGGAAACACCATATATTTT
TRBD1	TRBV6-5	TRBJ2-3	-	CASSYTGTGDTQYF	TGTGCCAGCAGTTACACAGGGACAGGAGATACGCAGTATTTT
-	TRBV29-1	TRBJ1-2	-	CSVEKKGQSATYGYTF	TGCAGCGTTGAAAAGAAGGGACAATCAGCCACCTATGGCTACACCTTC
-	TRBV29-1	TRBJ1-1	once	CSVEARTANTEAFF	TGCAGCGTTGAAGCCAGGACGGCGAACACTGAAGCTTTCTTT
TRBD1	TRBV11-2	TRBJ2-3	once	CASSLVPGGRTDTQYF	TGTGCCAGCAGCTTAGTCCCAGGGGGCAGGACAGATACGCAGTATTTT